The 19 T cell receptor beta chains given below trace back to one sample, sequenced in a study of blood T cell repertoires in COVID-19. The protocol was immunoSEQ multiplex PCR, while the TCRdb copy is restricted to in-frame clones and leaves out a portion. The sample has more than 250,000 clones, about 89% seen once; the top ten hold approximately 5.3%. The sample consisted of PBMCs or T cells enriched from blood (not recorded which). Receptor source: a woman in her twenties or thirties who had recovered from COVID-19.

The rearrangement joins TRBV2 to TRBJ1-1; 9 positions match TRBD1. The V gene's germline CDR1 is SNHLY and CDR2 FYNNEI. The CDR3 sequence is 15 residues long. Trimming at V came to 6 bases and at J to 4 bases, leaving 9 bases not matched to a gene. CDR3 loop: CASSPRTGEATEAFF. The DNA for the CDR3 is TGTGCCAGCAGCCCCCGGACAGGGGAGGCCACTGAAGCTTTCTTT.

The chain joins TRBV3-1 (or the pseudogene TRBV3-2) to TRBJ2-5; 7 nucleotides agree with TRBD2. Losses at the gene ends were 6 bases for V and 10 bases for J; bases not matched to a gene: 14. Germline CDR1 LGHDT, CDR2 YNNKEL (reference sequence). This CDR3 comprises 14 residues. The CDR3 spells CASRPDYLGGGQYF. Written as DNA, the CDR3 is TGTGCCAGCAGACCGGACTACCTTGGGGGGGGCCAGTACTTC.

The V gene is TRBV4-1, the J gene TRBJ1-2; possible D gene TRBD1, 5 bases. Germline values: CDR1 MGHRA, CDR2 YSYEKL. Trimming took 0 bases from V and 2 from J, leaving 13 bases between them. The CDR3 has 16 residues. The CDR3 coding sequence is TGCGCCAGCAGCCAAGACCCCATGACAGCCAACTATGGCTACACCTTC. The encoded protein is CASSQDPMTANYGYTF.

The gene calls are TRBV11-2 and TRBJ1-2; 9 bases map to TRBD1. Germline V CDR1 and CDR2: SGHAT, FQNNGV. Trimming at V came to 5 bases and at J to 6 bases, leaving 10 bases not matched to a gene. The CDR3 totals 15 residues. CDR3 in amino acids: CASSPTGGVENGYTF. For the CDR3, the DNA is TGTGCCAGCAGCCCTACAGGGGGCGTTGAAAATGGCTACACCTTC. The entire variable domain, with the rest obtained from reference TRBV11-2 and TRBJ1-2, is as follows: EAGVAQSPRYKIIEKRQSVAFWCNPISGHATLYWYQQILGQGPKLLIQFQNNGVVDDSQLPKDRFSAERLKGVDSTLKIQPAKLEDSAVYLCASSPTGGVENGYTFGSGTRLTVV.

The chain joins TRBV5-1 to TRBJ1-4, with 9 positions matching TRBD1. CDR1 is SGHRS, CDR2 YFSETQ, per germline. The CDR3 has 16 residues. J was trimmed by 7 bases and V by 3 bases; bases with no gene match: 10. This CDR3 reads CASSWTTGGEGEKLFF. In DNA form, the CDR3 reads TGCGCCAGCAGCTGGACGACAGGGGGTGAGGGTGAAAAACTGTTTTTT.

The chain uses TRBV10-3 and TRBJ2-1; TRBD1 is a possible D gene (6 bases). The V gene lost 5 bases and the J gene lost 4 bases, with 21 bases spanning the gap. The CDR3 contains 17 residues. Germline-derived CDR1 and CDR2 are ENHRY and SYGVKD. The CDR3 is CAISSTGPELTYNEQFF. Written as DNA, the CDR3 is TGTGCCATCAGTTCGACAGGTCCGGAACTGACTTACAATGAGCAGTTCTTC.

The CDR3 reads CASSQSSEAFF. The CDR3, as DNA: TGTGCCAGCAGCCAGAGCTCTGAAGCTTTCTTT. V gene TRBV3-1 (or the pseudogene TRBV3-2) combines with J gene TRBJ1-1; no firm D call. This CDR3 contains 11 residues. In germline, CDR1 is LGHDT, CDR2 YNNKEL (reference sequence). Trimming removed 3 bases at V and 6 bases at J, with 5 bases between.

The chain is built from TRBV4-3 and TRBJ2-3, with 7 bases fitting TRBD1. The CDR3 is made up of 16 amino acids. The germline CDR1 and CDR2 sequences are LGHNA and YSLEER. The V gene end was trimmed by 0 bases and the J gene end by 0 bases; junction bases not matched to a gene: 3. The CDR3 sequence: CASSQDWDSSTDTQYF. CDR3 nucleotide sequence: TGCGCCAGCAGCCAAGATTGGGACAGTAGCACAGATACGCAGTATTTT.

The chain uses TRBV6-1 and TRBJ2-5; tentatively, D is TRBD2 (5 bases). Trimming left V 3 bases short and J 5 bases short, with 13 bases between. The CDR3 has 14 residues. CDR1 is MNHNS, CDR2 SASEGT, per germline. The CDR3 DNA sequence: TGTGCCAGCAGTGATCGGGCAGGAGGTGAGACCCAGTACTTC. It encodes CASSDRAGGETQYF.

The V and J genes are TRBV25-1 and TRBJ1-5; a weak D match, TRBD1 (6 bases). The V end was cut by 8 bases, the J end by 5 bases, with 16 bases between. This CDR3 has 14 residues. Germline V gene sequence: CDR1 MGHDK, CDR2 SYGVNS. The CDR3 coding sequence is TGTGCCAGCGGCGGACGGGGGGGCGATCAGCCCCAGCATTTT. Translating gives CASGGRGGDQPQHF. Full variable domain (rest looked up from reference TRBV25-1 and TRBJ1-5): EADIYQTPRYLVIGTGKKITLECSQTMGHDKMYWYQQDPGMELHLIHYSYGVNSTEKGDLSSESTVSRIRTEHFPLTLESARPSHTSQYLCASGGRGGDQPQHFGDGTRLSIL.

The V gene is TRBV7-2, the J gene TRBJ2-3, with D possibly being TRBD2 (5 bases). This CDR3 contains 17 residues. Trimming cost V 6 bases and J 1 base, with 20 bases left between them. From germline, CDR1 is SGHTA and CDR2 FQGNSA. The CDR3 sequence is CASRRGPLRVGTDTQYF. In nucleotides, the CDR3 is TGTGCCAGCAGGCGTGGTCCGCTGAGGGTCGGCACAGATACGCAGTATTTT.

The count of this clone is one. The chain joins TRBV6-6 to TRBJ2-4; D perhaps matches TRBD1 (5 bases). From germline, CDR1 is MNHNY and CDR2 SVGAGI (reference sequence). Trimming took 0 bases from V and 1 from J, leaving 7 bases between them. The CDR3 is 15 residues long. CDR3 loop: CASSYSSGAKNIQYF. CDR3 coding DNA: TGTGCCAGCAGTTACTCCTCAGGGGCCAAAAACATTCAGTACTTC.

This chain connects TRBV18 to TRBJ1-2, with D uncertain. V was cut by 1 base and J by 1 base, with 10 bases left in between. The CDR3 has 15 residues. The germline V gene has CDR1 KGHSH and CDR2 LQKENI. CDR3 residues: CASSPQTTNNYGYTF. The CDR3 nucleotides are TGTGCCAGCTCACCACAGACGACAAATAACTATGGCTACACCTTC.

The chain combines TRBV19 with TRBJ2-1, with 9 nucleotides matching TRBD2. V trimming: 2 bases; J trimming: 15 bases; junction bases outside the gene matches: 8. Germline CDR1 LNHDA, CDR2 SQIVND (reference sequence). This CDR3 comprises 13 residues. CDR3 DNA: TGTGCCAGTAGTATACTTAGCGGGGGCCCTGGGTTCTTC. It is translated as CASSILSGGPGFF.

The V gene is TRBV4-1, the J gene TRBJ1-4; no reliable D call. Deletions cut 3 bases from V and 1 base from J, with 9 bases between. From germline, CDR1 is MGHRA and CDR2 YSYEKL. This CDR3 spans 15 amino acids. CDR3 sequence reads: CASSQEGGTNEKLFF. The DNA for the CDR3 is TGCGCCAGCAGCCAGGAGGGAGGAACTAATGAAAAACTGTTTTTT.

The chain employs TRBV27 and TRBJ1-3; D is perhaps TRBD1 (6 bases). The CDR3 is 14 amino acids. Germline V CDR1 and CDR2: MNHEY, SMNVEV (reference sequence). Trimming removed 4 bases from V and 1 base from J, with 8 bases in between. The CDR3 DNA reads TGTGCCAGCAGTTCTACAGGGTCTGGAAACACCATATATTTT. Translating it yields CASSSTGSGNTIYF.

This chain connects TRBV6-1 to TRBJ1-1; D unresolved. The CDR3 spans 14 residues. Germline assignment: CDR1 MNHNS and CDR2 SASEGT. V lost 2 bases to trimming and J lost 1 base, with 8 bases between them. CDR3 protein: CASSERRANTEAFF. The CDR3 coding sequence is TGTGCCAGCAGTGAACGAAGAGCGAACACTGAAGCTTTCTTT.

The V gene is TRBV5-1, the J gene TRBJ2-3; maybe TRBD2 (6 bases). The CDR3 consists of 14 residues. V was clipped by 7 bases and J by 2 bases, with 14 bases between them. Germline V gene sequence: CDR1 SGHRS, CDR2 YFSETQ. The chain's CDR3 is CASGSGSYTDTQYF. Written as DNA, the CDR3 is TGCGCCAGCGGCTCCGGGAGCTACACAGATACGCAGTATTTT.

CDR3 residues: CSVQGAAGYTF. Here the CDR3 DNA reads TGCAGTGTACAGGGGGCAGCCGGCTACACCTTC. This chain connects TRBV29-1 to TRBJ1-2, with TRBD1 identical over 9 bases. This CDR3 has 11 residues. Germline V CDR1 and CDR2: SQVTM, ANQGSEA.